A selection of T cell receptor beta chains follows, all from one sample in a study of response to subunit inactivated influenza vaccine. TCRdb ran MiXCR on the RT-PCR reads and lists one entry per CDR3 protein. The data contain hundreds of thousands of distinct CDR3 sequences, 10% to 15% of them seen just once; the ten biggest clones take up about an eighth. Sample: PBMCs from blood, taken roughly 47 days after vaccination. The receptors were sampled from a man aged 50 or older who received an inactivated influenza vaccine. CDR3s include the opening cysteine and the closing phenylalanine or tryptophan. A D gene is named only where the DNA matches it firmly. Clone sizes are given selectively: once, few, many, or a class where the clone is expanded.

J gene | clone size | V gene | CDR3 length | D gene | CDR3 protein | CDR3 DNA
TRBJ2-5 | few | TRBV20-1 | 15 | TRBD2 | CSIQGLAGGGETQYF | TGCAGTATACAGGGACTAGCGGGGGGCGGGGAGACCCAGTACTTC
TRBJ1-2 | few | TRBV20-1 | 13 | TRBD1 | CSARDSPYYGYTF | TGCAGTGCCCGGGACAGCCCTTACTATGGCTACACCTTC
TRBJ2-5 | . | TRBV5-1 | 19 | TRBD2 | CASSGSRWGSGGFQETQYF | TGCGCCAGCAGCGGGTCCAGATGGGGTAGCGGGGGATTCCAAGAGACCCAGTACTTC
TRBJ1-1 | many | TRBV25-1 | 16 | TRBD1 | CASSDPRTGGFTEAFF | TGTGCCAGCAGTGACCCTCGGACAGGGGGCTTCACTGAAGCTTTCTTT
TRBJ2-5 | . | TRBV29-1 | 14 | TRBD1 | CSVALGQGQETQYF | TGCAGCGTGGCCCTAGGACAGGGACAAGAGACCCAGTACTTC
TRBJ2-1 | few | TRBV4-2 | 16 | TRBD1 | CASSQLSGTGLIEQFF | TGTGCCAGCAGCCAACTATCCGGGACAGGTTTAATTGAGCAGTTCTTC
TRBJ2-5 | . | TRBV11-2 | 17 | . | CASSGIWGAKLQETQYF | TGTGCCAGCAGCGGGATTTGGGGGGCCAAACTACAAGAGACCCAGTACTTC
TRBJ2-1 | . | TRBV20-1 | 16 | . | CSARDLSKGASNEQFF | TGCAGTGCTAGAGACCTTTCAAAGGGAGCGTCAAATGAGCAGTTCTTC
TRBJ1-3 | . | TRBV10-3 | 14 | . | CAISDSGSGNTIYF | TGTGCCATCAGTGACTCAGGGTCGGGGAACACCATATATTTT
TRBJ1-2 | . | TRBV6-2/TRBV6-3 | 13 | . | CASSSDLHYGYTF | TGTGCCAGCAGTTCGGACTTGCACTATGGCTACACCTTC
TRBJ2-7 | many | TRBV4-3 | 15 | TRBD2 | CASSQGTGRGDEQYF | TGCGCCAGCAGCCAAGGGACGGGGCGGGGGGACGAGCAGTACTTC
TRBJ2-3 | once | TRBV20-1 | 13 | . | CSGRAGSTDTQYF | TGCAGTGGGAGGGCAGGCAGCACAGATACGCAGTATTTT
TRBJ2-2 | few | TRBV7-2 | 17 | TRBD2 | CASSAAGTSVNTGELFF | TGTGCCAGCAGCGCCGCCGGGACTAGCGTGAACACCGGGGAGCTGTTTTTT
TRBJ2-2 | few | TRBV11-2 | 16 | . | CASRFSPSAIEGELFF | TGTGCCAGCAGATTCAGCCCCTCAGCGATTGAAGGGGAGCTGTTTTTT
TRBJ2-7 | many | TRBV6-2/TRBV6-3 | 12 | . | CASSRDGYEQYF | TGTGCCAGCAGTCGGGACGGCTACGAGCAGTACTTC
TRBJ2-3 | . | TRBV4-3 | 15 | . | CASSQSVQRRDTQYF | TGCGCCAGCAGCCAAAGCGTCCAACGGAGGGATACGCAGTATTTT
TRBJ2-1 | . | TRBV3-1 | 17 | . | CASSPVETRSRGSEQFF | TGTGCCAGCAGCCCAGTTGAGACTAGGTCGAGAGGCAGTGAGCAGTTCTTC
TRBJ2-3 | few | TRBV4-2 | 14 | . | CASSQAPSTDTQYF | TGTGCCAGCAGCCAAGCTCCTAGCACAGATACGCAGTATTTT
TRBJ2-2 | few | TRBV28 | 16 | TRBD1 | CASSVGQERSTGELFF | TGTGCCAGCAGTGTCGGACAGGAGAGGAGCACCGGGGAGCTGTTTTTT
TRBJ2-3 | . | TRBV24-1 | 15 | . | CATSDFGHGDLTQYF | TGTGCCACCAGTGATTTCGGACATGGAGACCTTACGCAGTATTTT
TRBJ2-5 | few | TRBV28 | 14 | TRBD1 | CASSRGQGFETQYF | TGTGCCAGCAGTAGGGGACAGGGGTTTGAGACCCAGTACTTC
TRBJ2-2 | . | TRBV9 | 16 | . | CASSPSGGTVDRELFF | TGTGCCAGCAGCCCCTCCGGAGGGACAGTAGACCGGGAGCTGTTTTTT
TRBJ2-1 | . | TRBV20-1 | 14 | . | CSARDLAFHNEQFF | TGCAGTGCTAGAGACCTAGCGTTCCACAATGAGCAGTTCTTC
TRBJ2-1 | . | TRBV3-1 | 17 | TRBD2 | CACSKLGSGLASNEQFF | TGTGCCTGCAGCAAACTTGGATCGGGACTAGCATCAAATGAGCAGTTCTTC
TRBJ2-1 | many | TRBV5-1 | 16 | TRBD2 | CASSWGTSGGVDEQFF | TGCGCCAGCAGCTGGGGGACTAGCGGGGGAGTCGATGAGCAGTTCTTC
TRBJ2-1 | . | TRBV7-9 | 17 | TRBD2 | CASSLAQLAVKAYEQFF | TGTGCCAGCAGCTTAGCGCAACTAGCGGTTAAGGCCTATGAGCAGTTCTTC
TRBJ2-7 | . | TRBV28 | 13 | . | CASNIGRDYEQYF | TGTGCCAGCAACATAGGGCGCGACTACGAGCAGTACTTC
TRBJ1-1 | few | TRBV10-1 | 14 | . | CASSESLGSDRAFF | TGCGCCAGCAGTGAGTCTTTGGGGTCGGACCGCGCTTTCTTT
TRBJ2-1 | few | TRBV5-1 | 16 | . | CASRATLATWPNEQFF | TGCGCCAGCAGGGCTACCCTGGCCACTTGGCCTAATGAGCAGTTCTTC
TRBJ2-7 | . | TRBV20-1 | 13 | TRBD1 | CSARTGNSYKQYF | TGCAGTGCTAGGACAGGGAACTCCTACAAGCAGTACTTC
TRBJ2-5 | . | TRBV2 | 16 | . | CASSENVGWPQETQYF | TGTGCCAGCAGTGAAAATGTGGGCTGGCCTCAAGAAACCCAGTACTTC
TRBJ1-1 | many | TRBV18 | 13 | . | CASSPGQNTEAFF | TGTGCCAGCAGCCCCGGACAGAACACTGAAGCTTTCTTT
TRBJ2-7 | . | TRBV12-3/TRBV12-4 | 15 | TRBD2 | CASSVRLADSYEQYF | TGTGCCAGCAGTGTAAGACTAGCGGACTCCTACGAGCAGTACTTC
TRBJ2-2 | few | TRBV7-2 | 16 | TRBD1 | CASSSAGGRNTGELFF | TGTGCCAGCAGCTCCGCAGGGGGTAGGAACACCGGGGAGCTGTTTTTT
TRBJ2-7 | few | TRBV6-2/TRBV6-3 | 14 | . | CASSYYGTSYEQYF | TGTGCCAGCAGTTACTACGGGACCTCCTACGAGCAGTACTTC
TRBJ2-1 | . | TRBV5-1 | 15 | TRBD1 | CASSLRQGSPNEQFF | TGCGCCAGCAGCTTAAGACAGGGGTCCCCCAATGAGCAGTTCTTC
TRBJ1-5 | few | TRBV5-5 | 15 | . | CASSLFSVSNQPQHF | TGTGCCAGCAGCTTGTTTTCTGTCAGCAATCAGCCCCAGCATTTT
TRBJ1-3 | . | TRBV7-9 | 14 | . | CASSQTSYGNTIYF | TGTGCCAGCAGCCAGACGAGCTATGGAAACACCATATATTTT
TRBJ2-1 | . | TRBV6-2/TRBV6-3 | 12 | . | CASSFGSGEQFF | TGTGCCAGCAGTTTTGGTTCAGGCGAGCAGTTCTTC
TRBJ2-7 | few | TRBV20-1 | 15 | TRBD2 | CSARETSGNSYEQYF | TGCAGTGCTAGAGAAACTAGCGGGAACTCCTACGAGCAGTACTTC
TRBJ2-7 | few | TRBV28 | 11 | . | CASSAWAEQYF | TGTGCCAGCAGTGCCTGGGCCGAGCAGTACTTC
TRBJ2-1 | many | TRBV7-9 | 13 | TRBD2 | CASSSGLAGEQFF | TGTGCCAGCAGCTCGGGACTAGCGGGCGAGCAGTTCTTC
TRBJ2-3 | few | TRBV5-1 | 14 | TRBD1 | CASGNRGTTDTQYF | TGCGCCAGCGGCAACAGGGGGACCACAGATACGCAGTATTTT
TRBJ2-3 | . | TRBV2 | 14 | . | CASTPGPNTDTQYF | TGTGCCAGCACCCCGGGACCAAACACAGATACGCAGTATTTT
TRBJ2-7 | many | TRBV10-3 | 15 | TRBD2 | CAISDREGSTYEQYF | TGTGCCATCAGTGACCGGGAGGGGTCGACCTACGAGCAGTACTTC
TRBJ2-3 | few | TRBV7-8 | 17 | TRBD1 | CASSLPDRLFSTDTQYF | TGTGCCAGCAGCTTACCGGACAGGCTTTTTAGCACAGATACGCAGTATTTT
TRBJ2-1 | many | TRBV5-1 | 17 | TRBD1 | CASSLLPGGATTDEQFF | TGCGCCAGCAGCTTACTTCCAGGGGGCGCAACGACGGATGAGCAGTTCTTC
TRBJ2-1 | few | TRBV4-3 | 15 | . | CASSQAPRGYNEQFF | TGCGCCAGCAGCCAAGCCCCGAGGGGCTACAATGAGCAGTTCTTC
TRBJ1-1 | few | TRBV19 | 14 | . | CASKTGNLNTEAFF | TGTGCCAGCAAAACAGGGAACCTGAACACTGAAGCTTTCTTT
TRBJ1-2 | . | TRBV20-1 | 10 | . | CSGGQSGYTF | TGCAGTGGCGGACAGAGTGGCTACACCTTC
TRBJ2-1 | many | TRBV11-2 | 18 | TRBD2 | CASSSSGLAGNSYNEQFF | TGTGCCAGCAGCTCATCAGGACTAGCGGGAAACTCCTACAATGAGCAGTTCTTC
TRBJ2-1 | few | TRBV5-1 | 15 | . | CASSLGTTIYNEQFF | TGCGCCAGCAGCTTAGGTACCACCATTTACAATGAGCAGTTCTTC
TRBJ2-2 | many | TRBV7-3 | 11 | . | CASSLNGELFF | TGTGCCAGCAGCTTAAACGGGGAGCTGTTTTTT
TRBJ2-1 | few | TRBV7-2 | 14 | . | CASSLVRERNEQFF | TGTGCCAGCAGCTTAGTTCGGGAGAGGAATGAGCAGTTCTTC
TRBJ2-5 | . | TRBV20-1 | 13 | . | CSARQEFQETQYF | TGCAGTGCTAGACAGGAGTTCCAAGAGACCCAGTACTTC
TRBJ2-7 | . | TRBV7-6 | 13 | . | CASSLGTAGEQYF | TGTGCCAGCAGCTTAGGGACGGCGGGCGAGCAGTACTTC
TRBJ2-5 | many | TRBV30 | 16 | . | CAWTGGEPRKEETQYF | TGTGCCTGGACCGGCGGCGAACCTAGGAAAGAAGAGACCCAGTACTTC